This TCR beta chain was recovered during a study of blood T cell repertoires in COVID-19. Study summary: Specimens from acute and convalescent COVID-19 originated in the United States, Italy and Spain. PBMCs, B-cell-depleted T cells, or T cells provided the cDNA or gDNA that made up the material.

CDR1 and CDR2 (germline): LGHDT, YNNKEL (reference sequence). V was pared by 4 bases and J by 2 bases, with 9 bases between. This CDR3 spans 15 amino acids. This clone was counted between two and nine times. In the original processing: Estimation of nucleated cell counts was performed using reference gene primer amplification. Generated by immunoSEQ multiplex PCR, the TCRdb table keeps only in-frame clones and is missing some. That table is the source of V, J and clone size, and D and trimming were worked out from the DNA. The table has approximately 69,000 clones, around four fifths seen once. This receptor was obtained from a woman aged 60-75 years with acute or convalescent COVID-19. V gene TRBV3-1 (or the pseudogene TRBV3-2) combines with J gene TRBJ1-6, with TRBD1 as a possible D gene (6 bases). Sequenced input: peripheral blood. CDR3 bases: TGTGCCAGCAGCCGACAGGACGCCTATAATTCACCCCTCCACTTT. Protein sequence: CASSRQDAYNSPLHF.